The following is a TCR beta chain sequence with its context. Its specificity is not known. Germline V CDR1 and CDR2: DFQATT, SNEGSKA (reference sequence). The CDR3 sequence is 12 residues long. V gave up 4 bases and J gave up 3 bases, with 9 bases separating them. Healthy individuals of Caucasian origin from Russia, aged 6 to 90, served as donors. This specimen comes from a study of blood T cells in healthy people across ages. For the study at large: Capture by template switching was about one barcoded beta molecule per two T cells. General study findings and limits: Naive and antigen-experienced cells were not separated, limiting conclusive comparison. A greater number of naive CD4+ cells and higher diversity distinguished long-lived donors from aged donors.

A sample-barcoded 5' primer and a J-beta primer mix were used in a second PCR of roughly 7 to 11 cycles. TCRdb passed the 5' RACE reads through MiXCR, listing each CDR3 protein once. The table lists roughly 1,000,000 distinct CDR3 sequences, 20% to 25% of them singletons. These data were likewise used in another study, on T cells of mothers and their children.

The specimen sequenced was blood. The TCR comes from a girl aged 2 to 10 in good health. V is TRBV20-1 and J is TRBJ2-5, with D perhaps being TRBD1 or TRBD2 (5 bases each). CDR3 bases: TGCAGTGCTAACGGGGCCGAAGAGACCCAGTACTTC. Its protein is CSANGAEETQYF.